The present entry profiles one T cell receptor (beta chain) with its context. Its antigen is unknown. Generated by immunoSEQ multiplex PCR, the TCRdb table keeps only in-frame clones and is missing some. The table shows 100,000 to 150,000 clones, with around 90% occurring only once. The data are from a study of T cell responses to AZD1222 COVID-19 vaccine. As for the study in general: Pooling covered second doses at about 4 or about 12 weeks. Study-wide results and limits: Repertoires in all cases were sampled only once the peak T cell response had passed. White British donors predominated, females outnumbered males, and clonal diversity was possibly underestimated. Within unmutated variant regions lay the reported targets of nearly half of spike-specific TCRs.

V was trimmed by 5 bases and J by 6 bases, leaving 16 bases between them. The CDR3 extends over 15 amino acids. Germline lookup yields CDR1 SGHTA and CDR2 FQGTGA. The specimen was peripheral blood, collected on day 0 of AZD1222 vaccination. The V gene is TRBV7-3, the J gene TRBJ2-2; D remains ambiguous. The receptor was isolated from an adult in good health. Written as DNA, the CDR3 is TGTGCCAGCAGCCCCGCAAGTCCCGGGCCCGGGGAGCTGTTTTTT. Translated: CASSPASPGPGELFF.